A selection of T cell receptor beta chains follows, all from one sample in a study of CD8 T cells in Susac syndrome. Using its own MiXCR run on the immunoSEQ multiplex PCR reads, TCRdb lists one record per CDR3 protein. The repertoire consists of about 210,000 distinct CDR3 sequences, with approximately 95% occurring once and the leading ten covering roughly 0.1%. The specimen was CD4+ T cells from PBMCs. The receptors stem from a human donor with multiple sclerosis. The CDR3 runs from the conserved cysteine through the conserved F or W. Each record gives: D gene, clone size, V gene, J gene, CDR3 protein, CDR3 DNA. A D gene is named only where the DNA matches it firmly. Clone size is shown for a subset of rows, as once, few, many or a class of expanded clone.

>.|.|TRBV6-5|TRBJ1-2
CASSYSKGNYGYTF
TGTGCCAGCAGTTACTCTAAGGGGAACTATGGCTACACCTTC
>TRBD1|once|TRBV7-2|TRBJ2-3
CATGTGIADTQYF
TGTGCCACCGGGACAGGGATCGCAGATACGCAGTATTTT
>.|.|TRBV20-1|TRBJ2-7
CSARARGGYEQYF
TGCAGTGCTAGAGCAAGGGGCGGCTACGAGCAGTACTTC
>.|.|TRBV9|TRBJ2-1
CASTSRGGPDNEQFF
TGTGCCAGCACCTCAAGAGGGGGTCCGGACAATGAGCAGTTCTTC
>.|.|TRBV2|TRBJ2-3
CASSAGSSTDTQYF
TGTGCCAGCAGTGCCGGTTCGAGCACAGATACGCAGTATTTT
>.|.|TRBV29-1|TRBJ1-1
CSGGYTEAFF
TGCAGCGGGGGATACACTGAAGCTTTCTTT
>TRBD2|.|TRBV25-1|TRBJ2-6
CASSGGGTGANVLTF
TGTGCCAGCAGTGGGGGGGGTACTGGGGCCAACGTCCTGACTTTC
>.|.|TRBV24-1|TRBJ2-3
CATSDGQGGRTDTQYF
TGTGCCACCAGTGATGGGCAGGGTGGGCGGACAGATACGCAGTATTTT
>.|.|TRBV29-1|TRBJ2-3
CSVESGFGDTQYF
TGCAGCGTTGAATCAGGGTTCGGAGATACGCAGTATTTT
>TRBD1|.|TRBV30|TRBJ2-2
CAWRGQAGELFF
TGTGCCTGGAGGGGACAGGCCGGGGAGCTGTTTTTT
>.|.|TRBV2|TRBJ1-2
CASSGTDQPNYGYTF
TGTGCCAGCAGTGGGACCGACCAACCTAACTATGGCTACACCTTC
>TRBD2|.|TRBV11-2|TRBJ2-7
CASSLGLAGGRSSYEQYF
TGTGCCAGCAGCTTAGGACTAGCGGGGGGCCGCAGTTCCTACGAGCAGTACTTC
>TRBD2|.|TRBV10-3|TRBJ2-1
CAISDTDSGGYNEQFF
TGTGCCATCAGTGATACTGACAGCGGGGGTTACAATGAGCAGTTCTTC
>.|.|TRBV3-1|TRBJ2-7
CASSQWIRATGEQYF
TGTGCCAGCAGCCAATGGATACGGGCGACTGGCGAGCAGTACTTC
>TRBD1|.|TRBV2|TRBJ1-5
CASRAGTESNQPQHF
TGTGCCAGCAGGGCCGGGACAGAAAGCAATCAGCCCCAGCATTTT
>.|.|TRBV27|TRBJ1-2
CASSSVRRDGYTF
TGTGCCAGCAGTTCTGTCAGGAGGGATGGCTACACCTTC
>TRBD1|.|TRBV7-2|TRBJ2-1
CASSSRQGFGEQFF
TGTGCCAGCAGCTCACGACAGGGGTTCGGTGAGCAGTTCTTC
>TRBD2|.|TRBV28|TRBJ2-1
CAGHQGGAPTNEQFF
TGTGCCGGCCATCAGGGAGGGGCCCCTACCAATGAGCAGTTCTTC
>TRBD1|.|TRBV20-1|TRBJ2-1
CSARDYRPAGGLSNEQFF
TGCAGTGCTAGAGATTACCGACCGGCAGGGGGTTTGTCCAATGAGCAGTTCTTC
>TRBD2|.|TRBV7-2|TRBJ2-2
CASSGGPNTGELFF
TGTGCTAGTAGCGGGGGCCCGAACACCGGGGAGCTGTTTTTT
>TRBD1|.|TRBV6-6|TRBJ1-6
CASSDPGQANSPLHF
TGTGCCAGCAGCGACCCGGGACAGGCGAATTCACCCCTCCACTTT
>TRBD1|.|TRBV7-9|TRBJ2-1
CASSLIEPGQLLNEQFF
TGTGCCAGCAGCTTAATTGAACCGGGACAGCTACTCAATGAGCAGTTCTTC
>.|.|TRBV20-1|TRBJ2-3
CSARGSSESQYF
TGCAGTGCTAGGGGATCTTCGGAATCGCAGTATTTT
>.|.|TRBV6-6|TRBJ2-1
CASSADYPLISNEQFF
TGTGCCAGCAGTGCGGACTACCCCTTGATAAGCAATGAGCAGTTCTTC
>TRBD2|.|TRBV30|TRBJ2-1
CAWKVAGSYNEQFF
TGTGCCTGGAAGGTAGCGGGTTCCTACAATGAGCAGTTCTTC
>.|.|TRBV6-5|TRBJ2-1
CASVSHNEQFF
TGTGCCAGCGTCTCCCACAATGAGCAGTTCTTC
>TRBD1|.|TRBV30|TRBJ2-7
CAWSVGGSSYEQYF
TGTGCCTGGAGTGTAGGGGGCAGCTCCTACGAGCAGTACTTC
>TRBD1|.|TRBV20-1|TRBJ1-5
CSAGAFGTDSNQPQHF
TGCAGTGCTGGCGCCTTTGGGACAGATAGCAATCAGCCCCAGCATTTT
>.|.|TRBV30|TRBJ2-3
CAWEAADTQYF
TGTGCCTGGGAGGCCGCAGATACGCAGTATTTT
>.|few|TRBV27|TRBJ2-6
CASSFRGAGANVLTF
TGTGCCAGCAGTTTTAGGGGGGCTGGGGCCAACGTCCTGACTTTC
>TRBD1|.|TRBV4-2|TRBJ1-2
CASSTDRQGRGYTF
TGTGCCAGCAGCACGGACCGACAGGGCCGGGGCTACACCTTC